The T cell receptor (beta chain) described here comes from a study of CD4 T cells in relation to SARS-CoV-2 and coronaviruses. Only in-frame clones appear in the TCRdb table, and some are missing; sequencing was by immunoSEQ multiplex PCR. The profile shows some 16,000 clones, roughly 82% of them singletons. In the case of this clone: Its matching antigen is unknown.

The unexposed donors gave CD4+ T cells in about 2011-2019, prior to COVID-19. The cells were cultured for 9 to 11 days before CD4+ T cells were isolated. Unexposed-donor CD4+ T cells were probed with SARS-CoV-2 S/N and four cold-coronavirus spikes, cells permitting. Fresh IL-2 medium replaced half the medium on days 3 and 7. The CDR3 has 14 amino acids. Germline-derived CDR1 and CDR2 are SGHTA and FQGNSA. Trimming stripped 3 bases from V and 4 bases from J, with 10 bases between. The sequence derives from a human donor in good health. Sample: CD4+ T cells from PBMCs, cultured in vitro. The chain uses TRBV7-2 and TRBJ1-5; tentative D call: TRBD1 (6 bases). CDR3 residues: CASSFLRGNQPQHF. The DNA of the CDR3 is TGTGCCAGCAGCTTCCTTAGGGGGAATCAGCCCCAGCATTTT.